This entry concerns a single T cell receptor (beta chain). This clone was counted a few times. The target of this receptor is not known. The input lacks base qualities; no much larger clone sits a single base away. The record originates from a study of T cells in pancreatic ductal adenocarcinoma (dated by TCRdb to about 2017). About the study as a whole: Surgically resected pancreatic ductal adenocarcinoma specimens were analyzed for the quantity, spatial distribution, and characteristics of both suppressive cells and tumor-infiltrating CD8+ T cells, an effort aimed at clarifying the adaptive T-cell response occurring naturally. Here is what the overall study found, with its caveats: Blood samples had more total productive templates and 7 to 10-fold more unique clonotypes than tumor samples. Comparisons of clonality between tumor and blood may be biased toward lower diversity because tumors are enriched in CD45RO+ effector T cells rather than naive T cells. Since most pancreatic cancer patients present with inoperable disease, the resected cohort was skewed toward the minority of patients who had early-stage disease. There was no significant difference in T-cell clonality between tumor and blood, where mean clonality was about 0.112 for tumors and about 0.07 for blood.

TCR beta CDR3 regions were amplified from genomic DNA using the immunoSEQ hsTCRB kit. High-throughput TRB CDR3 sequencing was performed on an Illumina HiSeq system. On the study's bioinformatics: The immunoSEQ software was used to analyze sequencing reads, and nonproductive sequences containing premature stops or frame-shifts were excluded. To calculate repertoire clonality, Shannon entropy was normalized by log2 of the number of unique productive sequences, and that value was subtracted from one. TCRdb obtained this table from immuneACCESS and retained in-frame rearrangements with V and J assigned. These tables miss some clones; where compared with another copy, unresolved V genes account for less than half of the shortfall, and the remainder is unexplained. That table furnishes V, J and clone size, whereas the DNA furnished D and trimming. The sample has about 11,000 clones on record, 86% of them singletons. In total, the top ten clones hold roughly 18% of the sample.

From the cysteine up to the phenylalanine, the CDR3 has a length of 15 residues. Of all the DNA, just the CDR3 is kept, 45 bases in frame from base 1. For CDR1 and CDR2, the germline V gene lists MGHRA and YSYEKL. The trim is 4 bases for V and 4 bases for J, with a gap of 13 bases between the germline ends. The pancreatic ductal adenocarcinoma patients who were selected had gone through surgery without receiving any neoadjuvant therapy. Peripheral blood was collected in heparin tubes, and PBMCs were isolated by histopaque density gradient and cryopreserved in around 10% DMSO. The DNeasy Blood and Tissue Kit, with Proteinase K and RNase treatment, was used to extract genomic DNA from 7 PBMC specimens and roughly 10 flash-frozen tumor specimens.

What was sequenced was PBMCs. The receptor's source is a human donor with pancreatic ductal adenocarcinoma. The chain is made from TRBV4-1 and TRBJ1-4; no D gene can be assigned with confidence. The sequenced DNA: TGCGCCAGCAGCCGCCCCGGACGGTTTAATGAAAAACTGTTTTTT. Its coded protein is CASSRPGRFNEKLFF.